This T cell receptor (beta chain) originates from a study of blood T cell repertoires in COVID-19. Germline V CDR1 and CDR2: MGHDK, SYGVNS. The CDR3 has 16 residues. The J segment lost 8 bases and the V segment lost 6 bases, leaving 15 bases of the junction unmatched. Authors' processing steps: Amplification of reference gene primers provided the estimated nucleated cell counts. This table comes from immunoSEQ multiplex PCR, and its TCRdb copy is limited to in-frame clones, with some not included. Clonal size and the V and J genes are those of that table, whereas D and trimming came from the DNA. In the table there are 150,000 to 200,000 clones, around 87% of which are singletons.

V is TRBV25-1 and J is TRBJ2-1; 8 bases line up with TRBD1. The sequencing input was peripheral blood. This TCR came from a man aged 35 to 55 with active or convalescent COVID-19. CDR3 sequence: CASRPIQGEKWDEQFF. For the CDR3, the DNA is TGTGCCAGCAGACCAATACAGGGGGAAAAGTGGGATGAGCAGTTCTTC.